This TCR beta chain was sequenced for a study of blood T cell repertoires in COVID-19. Across the study: The analysed material was cDNA or gDNA that came from T cells, B-cell-depleted T cells, or PBMCs.

V dropped 3 bases and J dropped 3 bases, with 18 bases sitting between them. The CDR3 is 16 residues long. Germline CDR1 reads SGHVS; CDR2 reads FQNEAQ. The assay was immunoSEQ multiplex PCR, and TCRdb's table has in-frame clones only and misses some. Found here are over 150,000 clones, roughly nine tenths of them singletons; the top ten hold 0.5% to 0.6%. The sequence came from a man in his forties or fifties with acute or convalescent COVID-19. Sequencing used peripheral blood. The V call is TRBV7-8, the J call TRBJ2-7; TRBD2 might be the D (6 bases). CDR3 region: CASSLIADRPHYEQYF. DNA of the CDR3: TGTGCCAGCAGCTTGATAGCGGACCGTCCCCACTACGAGCAGTACTTC.